These T cell receptor beta chains were read from a single sample in a study of blood T cell repertoires in COVID-19. Clones were read by immunoSEQ multiplex PCR, and TCRdb kept only the in-frame ones, dropping some. The table has under 200,000 clones, under 90% seen once; the top ten hold approximately 12%. Sequenced material: PBMCs or T cells enriched from blood (not recorded which). The receptors stem from a man in his fifties who had recovered from COVID-19. The CDR3 runs from the conserved cysteine through the conserved F or W. The D gene is left open where the match is weak. Rows may omit the clone size; those that give it use once, few, many or a size class.

cdr3_aa: CASSQGRGGDSNQPQHF; cdr3_nt: TGCGCCAGCAGCCAAGGCCGTGGAGGGGATAGCAATCAGCCCCAGCATTTT; v_call: TRBV4-1; d_call: NA; j_call: TRBJ1-5; clone_size: NA
cdr3_aa: CASSSYRGITGNEQFF; cdr3_nt: TGTGCCAGCAGCTCGTATCGGGGGATTACGGGAAATGAGCAGTTCTTC; v_call: TRBV7-8; d_call: NA; j_call: TRBJ2-1; clone_size: NA
cdr3_aa: CASSSAAGIYEQYF; cdr3_nt: TGTGCCAGCAGCTCCGCCGCAGGGATCTACGAGCAGTACTTC; v_call: TRBV9; d_call: NA; j_call: TRBJ2-7; clone_size: once
cdr3_aa: CATSRDPPGSVSGVTQYF; cdr3_nt: TGTGCCACCAGCAGAGATCCCCCCGGGAGTGTTAGCGGGGTGACCCAGTACTTC; v_call: TRBV15; d_call: TRBD2; j_call: TRBJ2-5; clone_size: NA
cdr3_aa: CASSLVPPTGGETQYF; cdr3_nt: TGTGCCAGCAGCTTAGTTCCCCCAACAGGGGGTGAGACCCAGTACTTC; v_call: TRBV7-2; d_call: TRBD1; j_call: TRBJ2-5; clone_size: NA
cdr3_aa: CAWSADRAYGYTF; cdr3_nt: TGTGCCTGGAGTGCGGACAGAGCCTATGGCTACACCTTC; v_call: TRBV30; d_call: NA; j_call: TRBJ1-2; clone_size: NA
cdr3_aa: CASSSQGTNSPLHF; cdr3_nt: TGTGCCAGTAGTAGCCAGGGGACCAATTCACCCCTCCACTTT; v_call: TRBV19; d_call: NA; j_call: TRBJ1-6; clone_size: once
cdr3_aa: CASSPQNSNYGYTF; cdr3_nt: TGTGCCAGCTCACCGCAGAATTCTAACTATGGCTACACCTTC; v_call: TRBV18; d_call: NA; j_call: TRBJ1-2; clone_size: NA
cdr3_aa: CASSLSDKYTEAFF; cdr3_nt: TGCGCCAGCAGCCTATCGGACAAATACACTGAAGCTTTCTTT; v_call: TRBV4-1; d_call: NA; j_call: TRBJ1-1; clone_size: NA
cdr3_aa: CASSQEKWQGNSYNSPLHF; cdr3_nt: TGTGCCAGCAGCCAAGAAAAGTGGCAGGGGAACTCCTATAATTCACCCCTCCACTTT; v_call: TRBV14; d_call: NA; j_call: TRBJ1-6; clone_size: once
cdr3_aa: CASTPGGLSTGELFF; cdr3_nt: TGCGCCAGCACCCCAGGGGGCCTGAGCACCGGGGAGCTGTTTTTT; v_call: TRBV5-1; d_call: TRBD1; j_call: TRBJ2-2; clone_size: NA
cdr3_aa: CASSPNIRDRHEKLFF; cdr3_nt: TGTGCCAGCTCACCGAATATCCGGGACAGGCATGAAAAACTGTTTTTT; v_call: TRBV18; d_call: TRBD1; j_call: TRBJ1-4; clone_size: NA
cdr3_aa: CASRGGRLKYNEQFF; cdr3_nt: TGTGCCAGCAGGGGGGGACGGTTGAAGTACAATGAGCAGTTCTTC; v_call: TRBV6-5; d_call: NA; j_call: TRBJ2-1; clone_size: few
cdr3_aa: CASSLQFRNEQYF; cdr3_nt: TGTGCCAGCAGCCTCCAATTCAGAAACGAGCAGTACTTC; v_call: TRBV5-5; d_call: NA; j_call: TRBJ2-7; clone_size: NA
cdr3_aa: CASSQEQGSREQYF; cdr3_nt: TGTGCCAGCAGCCAAGAGCAGGGGTCGAGGGAGCAGTACTTC; v_call: TRBV3-1/TRBV3-2; d_call: NA; j_call: TRBJ2-7; clone_size: once
cdr3_aa: CASSQDWDIKRGTQYF; cdr3_nt: TGTGCCAGCAGCCAAGATTGGGACATCAAGCGCGGTACGCAGTATTTT; v_call: TRBV4-2; d_call: NA; j_call: TRBJ2-3; clone_size: NA
cdr3_aa: CSALTNRRPGDNEQFF; cdr3_nt: TGCAGCGCCCTGACGAATCGGCGGCCGGGGGACAATGAGCAGTTCTTC; v_call: TRBV29-1; d_call: NA; j_call: TRBJ2-1; clone_size: NA
cdr3_aa: CASSPPAYNEQFF; cdr3_nt: TGTGCCAGCAGCCCCCCGGCCTACAATGAGCAGTTCTTC; v_call: TRBV7-9; d_call: NA; j_call: TRBJ2-1; clone_size: once
cdr3_aa: CASSQGLISEQYF; cdr3_nt: TGTGCCAGCAGCCAAGGCCTTATTAGCGAGCAGTACTTC; v_call: TRBV14; d_call: NA; j_call: TRBJ2-7; clone_size: NA
cdr3_aa: CASSLAGWMYNEQFF; cdr3_nt: TGCGCCAGCAGCTTGGCAGGGTGGATGTACAATGAGCAGTTCTTC; v_call: TRBV5-1; d_call: NA; j_call: TRBJ2-1; clone_size: NA
cdr3_aa: CSVEVWDSHYNEQFF; cdr3_nt: TGCAGCGTTGAAGTTTGGGACAGCCACTACAATGAGCAGTTCTTC; v_call: TRBV29-1; d_call: TRBD1; j_call: TRBJ2-1; clone_size: many
cdr3_aa: CASSLNRGYEQYF; cdr3_nt: TGTGCCAGCAGTTTGAACAGGGGATACGAGCAGTACTTC; v_call: TRBV27; d_call: TRBD1; j_call: TRBJ2-7; clone_size: NA
cdr3_aa: CSASRGNSPLHF; cdr3_nt: TGCAGTGCTAGTAGGGGGAATTCACCCCTCCACTTT; v_call: TRBV20-1; d_call: NA; j_call: TRBJ1-6; clone_size: NA
cdr3_aa: CASSPGTEAFF; cdr3_nt: TGCGCCAGCAGCCCCGGTACTGAAGCTTTCTTT; v_call: TRBV5-1; d_call: NA; j_call: TRBJ1-1; clone_size: once
cdr3_aa: CASSTGQLWVAKNIQYF; cdr3_nt: TGTGCCAGCAGTACGGGACAGCTTTGGGTAGCCAAAAACATTCAGTACTTC; v_call: TRBV2; d_call: TRBD1; j_call: TRBJ2-4; clone_size: NA
cdr3_aa: CASSPGLVGADTQYF; cdr3_nt: TGCGCCAGCAGCCCGGGACTCGTTGGGGCAGATACGCAGTATTTT; v_call: TRBV5-1; d_call: NA; j_call: TRBJ2-3; clone_size: NA
cdr3_aa: CASSLTGAYYNSPLHF; cdr3_nt: TGTGCCAGCAGCTTAACAGGGGCTTATTATAATTCACCCCTCCACTTT; v_call: TRBV11-2; d_call: TRBD1; j_call: TRBJ1-6; clone_size: NA
cdr3_aa: CASSFHRVGQETQYF; cdr3_nt: TGCGCCAGCAGTTTCCACAGGGTCGGCCAAGAGACCCAGTACTTC; v_call: TRBV5-1; d_call: NA; j_call: TRBJ2-5; clone_size: NA
cdr3_aa: CASSRPRGAQFF; cdr3_nt: TGTGCCAGCAGCCGCCCCAGGGGGGCACAGTTCTTC; v_call: TRBV7-8; d_call: NA; j_call: TRBJ2-1; clone_size: NA
cdr3_aa: CASSVDTERYTF; cdr3_nt: TGTGCCAGTAGTGTCGACACCGAACGCTACACCTTC; v_call: TRBV19; d_call: NA; j_call: TRBJ1-2; clone_size: NA
cdr3_aa: CASSKPLTGQGNQPQHF; cdr3_nt: TGTGCCAGCAGCAAACCGCTAACCGGACAGGGGAATCAGCCCCAGCATTTT; v_call: TRBV28; d_call: TRBD1; j_call: TRBJ1-5; clone_size: once
cdr3_aa: CASSGGKQFF; cdr3_nt: TGTGCCAGCAGCGGCGGGAAGCAGTTCTTC; v_call: TRBV12-3/TRBV12-4; d_call: NA; j_call: TRBJ2-1; clone_size: NA
cdr3_aa: CASRFTGGAYGYTF; cdr3_nt: TGTGCCAGCAGGTTCACAGGGGGCGCCTATGGCTACACCTTC; v_call: TRBV6-5; d_call: TRBD1; j_call: TRBJ1-2; clone_size: NA
cdr3_aa: CASRKTGGAHNEQFF; cdr3_nt: TGTGCCAGCAGAAAAACAGGGGGCGCCCACAATGAGCAGTTCTTC; v_call: TRBV27; d_call: TRBD1; j_call: TRBJ2-1; clone_size: NA
cdr3_aa: CASSPAWLAGLNEQFF; cdr3_nt: TGTGCCAGCAGCCCCGCCTGGCTAGCGGGACTCAATGAGCAGTTCTTC; v_call: TRBV7-9; d_call: TRBD2; j_call: TRBJ2-1; clone_size: NA
cdr3_aa: CASSPGQGTGYGYTF; cdr3_nt: TGTGCCAGCAGCCCAGGACAGGGGACCGGCTATGGCTACACCTTC; v_call: TRBV9; d_call: TRBD1; j_call: TRBJ1-2; clone_size: NA
cdr3_aa: CASSLATGINTGELFF; cdr3_nt: TGCGCCAGCAGCTTGGCGACAGGGATCAACACCGGGGAGCTGTTTTTT; v_call: TRBV5-1; d_call: TRBD1; j_call: TRBJ2-2; clone_size: NA
cdr3_aa: CASSDTLALYEQYF; cdr3_nt: TGTGCCAGCAGCGATACACTAGCGCTCTACGAGCAGTACTTC; v_call: TRBV28; d_call: TRBD2; j_call: TRBJ2-7; clone_size: NA
cdr3_aa: CASSPEGGLGSPLHF; cdr3_nt: TGTGCCAGCTCACCGGAGGGGGGGCTAGGTTCACCCCTCCACTTT; v_call: TRBV18; d_call: NA; j_call: TRBJ1-6; clone_size: NA
cdr3_aa: CASSSRGGVDEQFF; cdr3_nt: TGTGCCAGCAGTTCCCGGGGGGGCGTGGATGAGCAGTTCTTC; v_call: TRBV6-6; d_call: TRBD2; j_call: TRBJ2-1; clone_size: NA
cdr3_aa: CASSGDRGAHEQYF; cdr3_nt: TGCGCCAGCAGTGGGGACAGGGGTGCCCACGAGCAGTACTTC; v_call: TRBV10-1; d_call: TRBD1; j_call: TRBJ2-7; clone_size: NA
cdr3_aa: CASSTGTASGNTIYF; cdr3_nt: TGTGCCAGCAGCACAGGGACGGCCTCTGGAAACACCATATATTTT; v_call: TRBV5-4; d_call: NA; j_call: TRBJ1-3; clone_size: NA
cdr3_aa: CASSPDAGVEAFF; cdr3_nt: TGTGCCAGCTCACCAGATGCAGGGGTGGAAGCTTTCTTT; v_call: TRBV18; d_call: NA; j_call: TRBJ1-1; clone_size: few
cdr3_aa: CASSRAPNYGYTF; cdr3_nt: TGTGCCAGCAGTCGAGCGCCTAACTATGGCTACACCTTC; v_call: TRBV6-5; d_call: NA; j_call: TRBJ1-2; clone_size: few
cdr3_aa: CASSLRVNQEYF; cdr3_nt: TGTGCCAGCAGCTTGCGAGTAAATCAGGAGTACTTC; v_call: TRBV5-5; d_call: NA; j_call: TRBJ2-7; clone_size: NA